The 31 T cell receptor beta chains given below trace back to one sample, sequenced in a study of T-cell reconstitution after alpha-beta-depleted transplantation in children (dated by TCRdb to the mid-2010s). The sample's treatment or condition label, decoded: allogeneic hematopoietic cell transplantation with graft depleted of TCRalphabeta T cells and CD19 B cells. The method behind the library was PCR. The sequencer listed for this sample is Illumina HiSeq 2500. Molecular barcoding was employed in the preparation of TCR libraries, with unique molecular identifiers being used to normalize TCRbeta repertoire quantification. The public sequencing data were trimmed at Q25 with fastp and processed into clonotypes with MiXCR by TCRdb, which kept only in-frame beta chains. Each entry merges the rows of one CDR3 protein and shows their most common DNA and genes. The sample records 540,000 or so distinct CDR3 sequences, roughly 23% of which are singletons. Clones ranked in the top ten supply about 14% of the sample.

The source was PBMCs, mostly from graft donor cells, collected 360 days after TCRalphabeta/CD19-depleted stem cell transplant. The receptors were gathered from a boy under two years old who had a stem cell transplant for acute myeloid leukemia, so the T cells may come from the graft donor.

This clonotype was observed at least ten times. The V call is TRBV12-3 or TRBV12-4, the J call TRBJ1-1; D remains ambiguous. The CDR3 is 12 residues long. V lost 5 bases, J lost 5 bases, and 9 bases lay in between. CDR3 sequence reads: CASSPQVTEAFF. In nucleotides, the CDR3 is TGTGCCAGCAGTCCTCAGGTTACTGAAGCTTTCTTT.

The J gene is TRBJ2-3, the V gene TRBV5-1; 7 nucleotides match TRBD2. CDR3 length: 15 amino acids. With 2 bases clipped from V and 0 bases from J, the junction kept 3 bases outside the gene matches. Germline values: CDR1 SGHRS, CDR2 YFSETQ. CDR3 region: CASSFSGVSTDTQYF. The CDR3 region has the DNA TGCGCCAGCAGCTTCAGCGGGGTGAGCACAGATACGCAGTATTTT.

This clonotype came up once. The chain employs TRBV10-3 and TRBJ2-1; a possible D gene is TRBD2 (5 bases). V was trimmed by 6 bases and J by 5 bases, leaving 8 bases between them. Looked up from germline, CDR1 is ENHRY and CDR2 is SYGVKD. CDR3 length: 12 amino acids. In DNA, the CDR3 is TGTGCCATCAGCCTCGGGGACAATGAGCAGTTCTTC. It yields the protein CAISLGDNEQFF.

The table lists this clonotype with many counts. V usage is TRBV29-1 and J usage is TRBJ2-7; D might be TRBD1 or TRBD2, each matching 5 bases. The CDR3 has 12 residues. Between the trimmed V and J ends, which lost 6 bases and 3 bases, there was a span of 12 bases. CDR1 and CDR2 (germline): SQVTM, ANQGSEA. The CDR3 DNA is TGCAGCGTCCGGGACGGAATCTACGAGCAGTACTTC. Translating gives CSVRDGIYEQYF.

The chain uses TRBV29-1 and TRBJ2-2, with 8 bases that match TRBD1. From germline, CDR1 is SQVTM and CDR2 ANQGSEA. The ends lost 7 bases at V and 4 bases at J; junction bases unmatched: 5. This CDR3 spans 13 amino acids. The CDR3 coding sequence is TGCAGCGGGTTCAGGGGGCGCACCGGGGAGCTGTTTTTT. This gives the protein CSGFRGRTGELFF.

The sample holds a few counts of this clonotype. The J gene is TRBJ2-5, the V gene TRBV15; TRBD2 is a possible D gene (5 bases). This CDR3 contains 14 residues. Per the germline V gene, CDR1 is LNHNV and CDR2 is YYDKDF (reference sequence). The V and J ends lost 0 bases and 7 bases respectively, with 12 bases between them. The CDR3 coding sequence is TGTGCCACCAGCAGAGATGGCCTTCGGGGGACCCAGTACTTC. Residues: CATSRDGLRGTQYF.

Here the CDR3 DNA reads TGTGCCAGTAAAGAGACAGTGAACACTGAAGCTTTCTTT. As protein: CASKETVNTEAFF. This chain connects TRBV19 to TRBJ1-1; tentatively, D is TRBD1 (5 bases). Trimming left V 7 bases short and J 0 bases short, with 9 bases between. The CDR3 is made up of 13 amino acids. Germline assignment: CDR1 LNHDA and CDR2 SQIVND (reference sequence).

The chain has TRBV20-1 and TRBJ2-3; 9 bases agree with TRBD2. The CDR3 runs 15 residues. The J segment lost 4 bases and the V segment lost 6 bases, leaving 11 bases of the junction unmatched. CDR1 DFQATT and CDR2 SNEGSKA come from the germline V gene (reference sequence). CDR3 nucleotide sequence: TGCAGTGCAGTCTCTAGCGGGGTTTTATCAGATACGCAGTATTTT. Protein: CSAVSSGVLSDTQYF.

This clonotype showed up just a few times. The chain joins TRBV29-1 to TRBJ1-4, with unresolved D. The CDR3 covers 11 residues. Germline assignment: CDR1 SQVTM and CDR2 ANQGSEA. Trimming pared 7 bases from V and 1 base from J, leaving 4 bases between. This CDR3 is CSARTNEKLFF. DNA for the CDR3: TGCAGCGCTCGAACTAATGAAAAACTGTTTTTT.

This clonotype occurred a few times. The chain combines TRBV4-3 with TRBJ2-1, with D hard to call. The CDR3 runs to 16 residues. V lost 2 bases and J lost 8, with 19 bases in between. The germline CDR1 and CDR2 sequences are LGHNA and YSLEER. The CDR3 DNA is TGCGCCAGCAGCCAACTGACTTCTCCCTCGGGTGATGAGCAGTTCTTC. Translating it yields CASSQLTSPSGDEQFF.

As DNA, the CDR3 is TGTGCCTATCAGACAGGGGAGCAGTTCTTC. Its protein product is CAYQTGEQFF. The chain is built from TRBV30 and TRBJ2-1; TRBD1 matches at 7 bases. The ends lost 7 bases at V and 10 bases at J; junction bases unmatched: 4. CDR1 is GTSNPN and CDR2 is SVGIG in the germline V gene (reference sequence). The CDR3 runs 10 residues.

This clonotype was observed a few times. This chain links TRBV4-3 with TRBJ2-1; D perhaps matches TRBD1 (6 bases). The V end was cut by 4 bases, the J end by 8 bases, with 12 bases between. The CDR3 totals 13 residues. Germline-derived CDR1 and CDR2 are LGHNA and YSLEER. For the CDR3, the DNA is TGCGCCAGCAGCCCTACAGGGAACCATGAGCAGTTCTTC. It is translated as CASSPTGNHEQFF.

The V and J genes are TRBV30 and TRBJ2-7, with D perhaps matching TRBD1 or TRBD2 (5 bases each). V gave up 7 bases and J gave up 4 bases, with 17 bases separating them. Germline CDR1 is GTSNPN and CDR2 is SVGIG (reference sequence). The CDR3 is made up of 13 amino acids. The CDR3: CASAGALGYEQYF. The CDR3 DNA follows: TGTGCCTCCGCCGGGGCTTTGGGTTACGAGCAGTACTTC. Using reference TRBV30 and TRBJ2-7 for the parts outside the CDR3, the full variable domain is SQTIHQWPATLVQPVGSPLSLECTVEGTSNPNLYWYRQAAGRGLQLLFYSVGIGQISSEVPQNLSASRPQDRQFILSSKKLLLSDSGFYLCASAGALGYEQYFGPGTRLTVT.

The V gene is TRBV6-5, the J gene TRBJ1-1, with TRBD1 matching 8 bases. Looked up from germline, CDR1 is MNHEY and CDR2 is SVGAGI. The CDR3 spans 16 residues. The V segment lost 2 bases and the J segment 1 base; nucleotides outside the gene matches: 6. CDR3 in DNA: TGTGCCAGCAGTTACACCCTCGGACAGGGGAACACTGAAGCTTTCTTT. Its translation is CASSYTLGQGNTEAFF.

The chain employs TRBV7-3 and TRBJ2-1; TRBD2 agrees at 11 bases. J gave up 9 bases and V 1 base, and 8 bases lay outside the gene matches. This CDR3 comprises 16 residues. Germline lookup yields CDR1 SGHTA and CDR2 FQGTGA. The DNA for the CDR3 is TGTGCCAGCAGCTTAAGGGCGACTAGCGGGGCCGTTGAGCAGTTCTTC. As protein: CASSLRATSGAVEQFF.

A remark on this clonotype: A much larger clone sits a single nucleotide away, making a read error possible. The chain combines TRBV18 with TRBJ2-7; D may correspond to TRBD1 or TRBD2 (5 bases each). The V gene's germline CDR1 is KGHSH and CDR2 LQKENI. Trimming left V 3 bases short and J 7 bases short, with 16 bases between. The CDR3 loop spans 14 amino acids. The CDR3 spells CASSPTGPVGEQYF. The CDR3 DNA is TGTGCCAGCTCACCCACGGGACCGGTGGGGGAGCAGTACTTC. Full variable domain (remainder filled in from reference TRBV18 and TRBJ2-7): NAGVMQNPRHLVRRRGQEARLRCSPMKGHSHVYWYRQLPEEGLKFMVYLQKENIIDESGMPKERFSAEFPKEGPSILRIQQVVRGDSAAYFCASSPTGPVGEQYFGPGTRLTVT.

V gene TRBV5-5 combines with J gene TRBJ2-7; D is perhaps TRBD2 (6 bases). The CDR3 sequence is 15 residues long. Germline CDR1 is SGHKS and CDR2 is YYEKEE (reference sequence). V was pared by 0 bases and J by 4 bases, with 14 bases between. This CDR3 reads CASSLAPIGTYEQYV. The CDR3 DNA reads TGTGCCAGCAGCTTGGCCCCGATAGGGACTTACGAGCAGTACGTC.

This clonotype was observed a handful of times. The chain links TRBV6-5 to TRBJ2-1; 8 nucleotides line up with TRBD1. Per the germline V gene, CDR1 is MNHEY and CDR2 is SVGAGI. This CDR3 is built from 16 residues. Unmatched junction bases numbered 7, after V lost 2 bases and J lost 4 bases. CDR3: CASSYSGQGAYNEQFF. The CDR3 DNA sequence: TGTGCCAGCAGTTACAGCGGGCAGGGGGCGTACAATGAGCAGTTCTTC.

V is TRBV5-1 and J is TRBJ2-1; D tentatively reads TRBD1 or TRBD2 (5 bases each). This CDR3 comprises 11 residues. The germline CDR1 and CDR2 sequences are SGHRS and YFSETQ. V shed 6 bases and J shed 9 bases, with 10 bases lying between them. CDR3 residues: CASTLGTEQFF. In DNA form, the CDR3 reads TGCGCCAGCACCCTCGGGACTGAGCAGTTCTTC. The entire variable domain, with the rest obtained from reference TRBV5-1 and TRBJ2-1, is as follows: KAGVTQTPRYLIKTRGQQVTLSCSPISGHRSVSWYQQTPGQGLQFLFEYFSETQRNKGNFPGRFSGRQFSNSRSEMNVSTLELGDSALYLCASTLGTEQFFGPGTRLTVL.

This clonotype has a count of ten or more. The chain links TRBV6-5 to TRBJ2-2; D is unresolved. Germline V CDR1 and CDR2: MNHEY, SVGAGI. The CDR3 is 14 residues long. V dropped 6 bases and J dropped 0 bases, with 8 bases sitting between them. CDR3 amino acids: CASSPNSNTGELFF. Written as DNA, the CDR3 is TGTGCCAGCAGCCCTAACTCGAACACCGGGGAGCTGTTTTTT.

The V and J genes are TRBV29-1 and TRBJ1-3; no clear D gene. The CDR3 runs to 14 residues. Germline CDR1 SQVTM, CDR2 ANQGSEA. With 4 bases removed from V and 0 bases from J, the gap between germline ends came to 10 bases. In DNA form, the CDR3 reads TGCAGCGTTGCGGGCAGGCCCTCTGGAAACACCATATATTTT. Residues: CSVAGRPSGNTIYF.

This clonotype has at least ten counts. The CDR3 bases are TGCAGTGCTTACGGGACTAACGGGGATACGCAGTATTTT. It specifies CSAYGTNGDTQYF. The chain is built from TRBV20-1 and TRBJ2-3, with 7 bases that match TRBD2. CDR1 DFQATT and CDR2 SNEGSKA come from the germline V gene (reference sequence). This CDR3 comprises 13 residues. After removal of 5 bases from V and 6 bases from J, the junction contained 8 bases not matched to a gene.

The CDR3 DNA reads TGTGCCAGCAGCCCGCAGGAGTTCAACACCGGGGAGCTGTTTTTT. Translation gives CASSPQEFNTGELFF. This chain links TRBV7-2 with TRBJ2-2, with D uncertain. The CDR3 is 15 amino acids. Germline loops: CDR1 SGHTA, CDR2 FQGNSA. Trimming took off 5 bases at V and 2 bases at J, with 12 bases between the two ends.

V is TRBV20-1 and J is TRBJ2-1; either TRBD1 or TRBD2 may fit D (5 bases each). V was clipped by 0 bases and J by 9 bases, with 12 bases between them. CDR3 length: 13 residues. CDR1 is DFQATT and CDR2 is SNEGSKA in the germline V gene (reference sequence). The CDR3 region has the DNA TGCAGTGCTAGAGATCCTAGAGGGGTTGAGCAGTTCTTC. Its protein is CSARDPRGVEQFF.

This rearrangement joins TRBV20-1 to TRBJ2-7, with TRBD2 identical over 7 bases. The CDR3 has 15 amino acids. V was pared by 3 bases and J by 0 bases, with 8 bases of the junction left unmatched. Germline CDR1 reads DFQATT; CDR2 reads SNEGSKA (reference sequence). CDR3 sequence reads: CSARAPRGGSYEQYF. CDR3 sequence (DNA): TGCAGTGCTAGGGCCCCTCGCGGGGGCTCCTACGAGCAGTACTTC.

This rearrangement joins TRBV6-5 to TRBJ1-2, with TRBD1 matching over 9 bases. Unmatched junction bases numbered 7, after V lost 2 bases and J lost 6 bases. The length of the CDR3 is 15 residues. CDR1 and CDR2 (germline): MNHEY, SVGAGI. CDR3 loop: CASSYPGQGGDGYTF. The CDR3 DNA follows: TGTGCCAGCAGTTACCCGGGACAGGGTGGGGATGGCTACACCTTC.

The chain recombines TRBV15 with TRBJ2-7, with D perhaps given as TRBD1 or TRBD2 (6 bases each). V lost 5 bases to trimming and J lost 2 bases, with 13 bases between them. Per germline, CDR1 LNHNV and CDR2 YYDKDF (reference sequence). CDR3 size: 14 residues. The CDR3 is CATSGGRVTYEQYF. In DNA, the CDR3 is TGTGCCACCAGCGGGGGGCGGGTCACCTACGAGCAGTACTTC.

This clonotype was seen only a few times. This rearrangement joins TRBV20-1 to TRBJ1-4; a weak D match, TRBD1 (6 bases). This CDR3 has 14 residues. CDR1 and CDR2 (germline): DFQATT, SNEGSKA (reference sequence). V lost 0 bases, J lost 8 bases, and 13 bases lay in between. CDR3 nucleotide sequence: TGCAGTGCTAGAGATGGTACAGGGTTGGAAAAACTGTTTTTT. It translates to CSARDGTGLEKLFF.

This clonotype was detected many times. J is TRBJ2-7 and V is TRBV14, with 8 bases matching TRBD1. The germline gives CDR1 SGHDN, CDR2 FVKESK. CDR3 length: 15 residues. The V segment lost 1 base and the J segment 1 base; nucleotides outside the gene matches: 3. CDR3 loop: CASSQVWDRSYEQYF. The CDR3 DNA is TGTGCCAGCAGCCAAGTCTGGGACAGGTCCTACGAGCAGTACTTC.

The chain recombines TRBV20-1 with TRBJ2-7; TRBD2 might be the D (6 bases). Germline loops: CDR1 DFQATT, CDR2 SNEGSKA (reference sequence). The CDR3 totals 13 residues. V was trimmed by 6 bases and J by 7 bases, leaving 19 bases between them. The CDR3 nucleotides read TGCAGTGCCCCCTCGGAGGGGAAAGAAGAGCAGTACGTC. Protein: CSAPSEGKEEQYV.

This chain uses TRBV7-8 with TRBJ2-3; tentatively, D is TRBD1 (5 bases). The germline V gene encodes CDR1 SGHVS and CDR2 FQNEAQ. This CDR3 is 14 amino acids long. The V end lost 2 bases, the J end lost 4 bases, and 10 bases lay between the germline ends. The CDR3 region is CASSLRTSPDTQYF. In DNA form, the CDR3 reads TGTGCCAGCAGCTTAAGGACATCGCCAGATACGCAGTATTTT.